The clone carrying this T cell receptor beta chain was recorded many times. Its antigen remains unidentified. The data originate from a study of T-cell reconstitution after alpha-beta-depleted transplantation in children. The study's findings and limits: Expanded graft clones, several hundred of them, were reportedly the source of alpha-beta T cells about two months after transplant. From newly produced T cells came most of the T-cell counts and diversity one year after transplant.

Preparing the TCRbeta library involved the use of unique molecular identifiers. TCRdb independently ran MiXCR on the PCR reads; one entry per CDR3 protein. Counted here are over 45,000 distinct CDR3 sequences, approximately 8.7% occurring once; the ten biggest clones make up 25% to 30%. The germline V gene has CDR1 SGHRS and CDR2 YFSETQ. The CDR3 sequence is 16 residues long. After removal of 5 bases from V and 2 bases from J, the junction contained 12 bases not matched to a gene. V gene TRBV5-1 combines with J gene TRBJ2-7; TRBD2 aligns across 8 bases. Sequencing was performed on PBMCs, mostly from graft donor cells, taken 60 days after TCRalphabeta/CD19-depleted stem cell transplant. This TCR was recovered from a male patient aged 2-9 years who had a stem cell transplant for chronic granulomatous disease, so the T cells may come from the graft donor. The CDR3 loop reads CASSRSSVAGTYEQYF. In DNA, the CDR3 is TGCGCCAGCAGTCGCTCTTCCGTAGCGGGAACCTACGAGCAGTACTTC.